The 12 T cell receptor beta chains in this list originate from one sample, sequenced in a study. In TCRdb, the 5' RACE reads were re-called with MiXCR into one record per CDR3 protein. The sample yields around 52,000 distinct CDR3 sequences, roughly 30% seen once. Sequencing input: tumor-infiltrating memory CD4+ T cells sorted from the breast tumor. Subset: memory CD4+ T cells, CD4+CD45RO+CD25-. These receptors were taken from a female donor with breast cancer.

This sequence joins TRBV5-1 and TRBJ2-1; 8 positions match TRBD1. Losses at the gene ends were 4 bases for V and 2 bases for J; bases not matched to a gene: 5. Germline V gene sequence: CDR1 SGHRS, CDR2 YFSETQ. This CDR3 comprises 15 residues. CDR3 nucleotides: TGCGCCAGCAGCCAGGGGGCGGACGCCTACAATGAGCAGTTCTTC. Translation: CASSQGADAYNEQFF.

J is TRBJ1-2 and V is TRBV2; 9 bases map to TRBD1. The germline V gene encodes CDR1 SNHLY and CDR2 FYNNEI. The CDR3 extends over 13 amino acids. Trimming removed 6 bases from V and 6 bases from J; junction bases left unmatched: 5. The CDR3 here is CASSRQGVDGYTF. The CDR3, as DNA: TGTGCCAGCAGCAGACAGGGGGTGGATGGCTACACCTTC.

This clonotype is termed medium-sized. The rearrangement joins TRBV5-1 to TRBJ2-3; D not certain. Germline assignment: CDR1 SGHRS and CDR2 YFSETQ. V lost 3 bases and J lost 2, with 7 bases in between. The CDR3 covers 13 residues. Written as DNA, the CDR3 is TGCGCCAGCAGCTCGCCCCCCACAGATACGCAGTATTTT. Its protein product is CASSSPPTDTQYF.

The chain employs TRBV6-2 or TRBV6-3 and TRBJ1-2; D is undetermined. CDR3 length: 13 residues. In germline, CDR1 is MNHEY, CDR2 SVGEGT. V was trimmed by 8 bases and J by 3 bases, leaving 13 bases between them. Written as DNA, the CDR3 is TGTGCCAGCGTTCGGGTCGGGGACTATGGCTACACCTTC. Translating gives CASVRVGDYGYTF.

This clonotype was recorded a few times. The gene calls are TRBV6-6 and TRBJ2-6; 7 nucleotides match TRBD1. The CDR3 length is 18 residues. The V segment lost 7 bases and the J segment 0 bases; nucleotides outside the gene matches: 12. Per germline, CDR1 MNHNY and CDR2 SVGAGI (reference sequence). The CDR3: CASTIRDRALSGANVLTF. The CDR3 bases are TGTGCCAGCACCATCAGAGACAGGGCCCTCTCTGGGGCCAACGTCCTGACTTTC.

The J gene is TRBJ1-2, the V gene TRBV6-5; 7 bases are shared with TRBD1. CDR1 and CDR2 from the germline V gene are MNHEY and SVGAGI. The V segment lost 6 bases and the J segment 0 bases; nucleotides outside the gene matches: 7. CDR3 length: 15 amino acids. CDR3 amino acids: CASRRWDRTNYGYTF. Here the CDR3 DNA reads TGTGCCAGCAGACGATGGGACAGAACTAACTATGGCTACACCTTC.

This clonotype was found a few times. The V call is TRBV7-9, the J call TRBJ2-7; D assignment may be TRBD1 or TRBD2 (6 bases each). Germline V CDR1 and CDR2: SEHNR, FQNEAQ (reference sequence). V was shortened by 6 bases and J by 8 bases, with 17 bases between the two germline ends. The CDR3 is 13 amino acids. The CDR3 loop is CASSFGGPGKQYF. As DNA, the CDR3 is TGTGCCAGCAGTTTCGGGGGCCCAGGGAAGCAGTACTTC.

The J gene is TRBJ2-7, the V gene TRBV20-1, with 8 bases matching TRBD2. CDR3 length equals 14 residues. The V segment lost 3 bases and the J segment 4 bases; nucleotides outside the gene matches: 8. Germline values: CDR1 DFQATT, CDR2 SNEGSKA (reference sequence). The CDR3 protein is CSARSGLEGYEQYF. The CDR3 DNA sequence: TGCAGTGCTAGGTCGGGACTAGAAGGATACGAGCAGTACTTC.

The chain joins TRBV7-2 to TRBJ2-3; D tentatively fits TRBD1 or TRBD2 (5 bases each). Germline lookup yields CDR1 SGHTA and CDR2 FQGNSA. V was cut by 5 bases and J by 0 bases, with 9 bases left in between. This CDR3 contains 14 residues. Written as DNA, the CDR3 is TGTGCCAGCAGCCCGGGGCTAAGCACAGATACGCAGTATTTT. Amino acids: CASSPGLSTDTQYF. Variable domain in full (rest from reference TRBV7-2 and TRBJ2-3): GAGVSQSPSNKVTEKGKDVELRCDPISGHTALYWYRQSLGQGLEFLIYFQGNSAPDKSGLPSDRFSAERTGGSVSTLTIQRTQQEDSAVYLCASSPGLSTDTQYFGPGTRLTVL.

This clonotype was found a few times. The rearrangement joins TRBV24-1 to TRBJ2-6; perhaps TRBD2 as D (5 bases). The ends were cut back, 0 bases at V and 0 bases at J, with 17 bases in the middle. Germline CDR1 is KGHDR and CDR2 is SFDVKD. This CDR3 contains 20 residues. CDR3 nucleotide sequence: TGTGCCACCAGTGATTTGGCGACGGGGAGACTCAGCTCTGGGGCCAACGTCCTGACTTTC. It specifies CATSDLATGRLSSGANVLTF.

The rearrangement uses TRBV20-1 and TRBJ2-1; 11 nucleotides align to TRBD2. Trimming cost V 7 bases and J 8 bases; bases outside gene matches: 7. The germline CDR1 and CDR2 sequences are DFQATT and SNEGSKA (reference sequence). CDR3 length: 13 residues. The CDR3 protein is CSETSGMSDEQFF. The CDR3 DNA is TGCAGTGAGACTAGCGGGATGTCTGATGAGCAGTTCTTC.

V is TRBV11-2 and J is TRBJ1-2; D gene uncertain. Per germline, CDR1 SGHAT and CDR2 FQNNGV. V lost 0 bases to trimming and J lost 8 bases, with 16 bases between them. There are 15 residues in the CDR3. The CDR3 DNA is TGTGCCAGCAGCTTAGACCGCCTTAGTGGAGGAGGCTACACCTTC. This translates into CASSLDRLSGGGYTF.